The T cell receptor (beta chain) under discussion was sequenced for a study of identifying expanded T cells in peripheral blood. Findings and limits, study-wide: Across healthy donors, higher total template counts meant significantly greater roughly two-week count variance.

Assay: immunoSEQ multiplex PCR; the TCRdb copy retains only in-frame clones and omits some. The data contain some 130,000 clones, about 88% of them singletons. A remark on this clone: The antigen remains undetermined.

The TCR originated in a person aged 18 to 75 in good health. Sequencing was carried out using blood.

The CDR3 spells CASSQDRGYEQYF. The DNA of the CDR3 is TGCGCCAGCAGCCAAGACAGGGGCTACGAGCAGTACTTC. V usage is TRBV4-1 and J usage is TRBJ2-7, with D maybe TRBD1 (6 bases). CDR1 is MGHRA, CDR2 YSYEKL, per germline. V lost 0 bases to trimming and J lost 3 bases, with 6 bases between them. This CDR3 has 13 amino acids.